One and the same sample provided the 8 T cell receptor beta chains below, sequenced in a study of OX40 agonist ivuxolimab in advanced cancers. Sequenced by immunoSEQ multiplex PCR; TCRdb stores in-frame clones only, minus some. The sample lists around 11,000 clones; just under 75% were seen once. Material: CD4+ or CD8+ T cells sorted from blood, obtained in a trial of the OX40 agonist ivuxolimab. Source of these receptors: an adult with an advanced solid tumor such as melanoma, head and neck, liver or kidney cancer.

This rearrangement joins TRBV10-2 to TRBJ1-1; D is undetermined. This CDR3 spans 10 amino acids. The germline V and J ends were trimmed by 6 bases and 2 bases, with 1 base remaining between them. Germline values: CDR1 WSHSY, CDR2 SAAADI. DNA of the CDR3: TGCGCCAGCAGAAACACTGAAGCTTTCTTT. Translating gives CASRNTEAFF.

The chain recombines TRBV5-4 with TRBJ2-2, with D unclear. V lost 4 bases to trimming and J lost 4 bases, with 8 bases between them. The CDR3 consists of 13 residues. The germline gives CDR1 SGHNT, CDR2 YYREEE (reference sequence). The CDR3: CASSPGGTGELFF. CDR3 DNA sequence: TGTGCCAGCAGCCCGGGTGGCACCGGGGAGCTGTTTTTT.

J is TRBJ2-3 and V is TRBV27; maybe TRBD1 (6 bases). The germline CDR1 and CDR2 sequences are MNHEY and SMNVEV (reference sequence). V lost 1 base, J lost 4 bases, and 12 bases lay in between. The length of the CDR3 is 15 residues. Written as DNA, the CDR3 is TGTGCCAGCAGTTTATTAGGTGGGGGCGCAGATACGCAGTATTTT. Protein: CASSLLGGGADTQYF.

The V and J genes are TRBV28 and TRBJ2-7; D gene uncertain. The CDR3 consists of 13 residues. CDR1 and CDR2 from the germline V gene are MDHEN and SYDVKM. V was shortened by 4 bases and J by 0 bases, with 7 bases between the two germline ends. CDR3 sequence reads: CASSSPGSYEQYF. The CDR3, as DNA: TGTGCCAGCAGTTCCCCCGGCTCCTACGAGCAGTACTTC.

The rearrangement joins TRBV30 to TRBJ2-1; TRBD2 matches 9 bases. Germline CDR1 is GTSNPN and CDR2 is SVGIG (reference sequence). J was trimmed by 9 bases and V by 2 bases; bases with no gene match: 8. This CDR3 is 14 amino acids long. Here the CDR3 reads CAWSSLAGEGEQFF. As DNA, the CDR3 is TGTGCCTGGAGTAGTTTAGCGGGAGAGGGTGAGCAGTTCTTC.

The CDR3 reads CASSESGSHYEQYF. The CDR3, as DNA: TGCGCCAGCAGTGAGTCCGGCTCTCACTACGAGCAGTACTTC. The V call is TRBV10-2, the J call TRBJ2-7, with D unclear. The CDR3 runs to 14 residues. V was trimmed by 0 bases and J by 3 bases, leaving 9 bases between them. From germline, CDR1 is WSHSY and CDR2 SAAADI.

Relative to its sample, this clone is medium-sized. The chain employs TRBV30 and TRBJ2-2; 7 nucleotides line up with TRBD1. Germline V gene data show CDR1 as GTSNPN and CDR2 as SVGIG (reference sequence). The CDR3 has 15 residues. Unmatched junction bases numbered 8, after V lost 1 base and J lost 6 bases. The CDR3 protein is CAWSGGTAMSGELFF. Here the CDR3 DNA reads TGTGCCTGGAGTGGGGGGACAGCTATGTCCGGGGAGCTGTTTTTT. The variable domain in full, with the rest retrieved from reference TRBV30 and TRBJ2-2, is SQTIHQWPATLVQPVGSPLSLECTVEGTSNPNLYWYRQAAGRGLQLLFYSVGIGQISSEVPQNLSASRPQDRQFILSSKKLLLSDSGFYLCAWSGGTAMSGELFFGEGSRLTVL.

The V gene is TRBV7-6, the J gene TRBJ2-1; the match to TRBD2 covers 9 bases. The V segment lost 1 base and the J segment 0 bases; nucleotides outside the gene matches: 7. Germline loops: CDR1 SGHVS, CDR2 FNYEAQ. The CDR3 covers 18 residues. The CDR3 sequence is CASSLVQREAVSYNEQFF. The CDR3, as DNA: TGTGCCAGCAGCTTAGTCCAGCGGGAGGCCGTCTCCTACAATGAGCAGTTCTTC.